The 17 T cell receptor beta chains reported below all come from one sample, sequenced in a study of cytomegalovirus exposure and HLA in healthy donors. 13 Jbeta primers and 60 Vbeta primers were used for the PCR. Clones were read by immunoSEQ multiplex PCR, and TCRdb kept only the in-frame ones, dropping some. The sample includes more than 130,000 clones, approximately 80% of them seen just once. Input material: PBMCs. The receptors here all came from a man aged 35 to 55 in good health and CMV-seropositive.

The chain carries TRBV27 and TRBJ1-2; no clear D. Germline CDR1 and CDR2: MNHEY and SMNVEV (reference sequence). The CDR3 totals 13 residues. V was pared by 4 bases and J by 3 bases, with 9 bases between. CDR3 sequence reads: CASSWGGHYGYTF. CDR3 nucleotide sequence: TGTGCCAGCAGTTGGGGAGGTCACTATGGCTACACCTTC.

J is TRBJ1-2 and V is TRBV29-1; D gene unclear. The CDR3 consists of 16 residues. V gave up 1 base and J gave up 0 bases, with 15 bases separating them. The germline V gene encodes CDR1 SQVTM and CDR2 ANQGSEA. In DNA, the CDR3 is TGCAGCGTTGAAGGCTTGCGGAGAGGTGCTAACTATGGCTACACCTTC. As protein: CSVEGLRRGANYGYTF.

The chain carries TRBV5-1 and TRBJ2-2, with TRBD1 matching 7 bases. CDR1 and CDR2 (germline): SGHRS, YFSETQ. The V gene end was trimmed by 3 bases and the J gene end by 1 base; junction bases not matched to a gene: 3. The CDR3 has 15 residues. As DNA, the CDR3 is TGCGCCAGCAGCTCCCGGACAGGGAACACCGGGGAGCTGTTTTTT. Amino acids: CASSSRTGNTGELFF.

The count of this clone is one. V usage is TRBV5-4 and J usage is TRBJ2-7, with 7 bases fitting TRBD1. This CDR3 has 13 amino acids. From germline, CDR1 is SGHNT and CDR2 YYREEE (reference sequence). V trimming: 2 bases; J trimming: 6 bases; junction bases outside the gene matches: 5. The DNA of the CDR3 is TGTGCCAGCAGCTTTACAGGGGAAAGCGAGCAGTACTTC. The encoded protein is CASSFTGESEQYF.

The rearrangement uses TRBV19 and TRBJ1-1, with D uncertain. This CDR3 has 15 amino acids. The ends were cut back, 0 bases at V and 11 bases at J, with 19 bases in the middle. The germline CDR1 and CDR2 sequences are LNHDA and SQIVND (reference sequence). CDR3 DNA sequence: TGTGCCAGTAGTATAGATCTGGGTTTCTCGGGTTGGGCTTTCTTT. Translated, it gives CASSIDLGFSGWAFF.

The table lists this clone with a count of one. The CDR3: CASSQKLAGVANEQFF. DNA for the CDR3: TGCGCCAGCAGCCAAAAACTAGCGGGGGTGGCCAATGAGCAGTTCTTC. The V gene is TRBV4-3, the J gene TRBJ2-1; 11 nucleotides agree with TRBD2. The germline CDR1 and CDR2 sequences are LGHNA and YSLEER. The V and J ends lost 2 bases and 6 bases, in that order; junction bases with no gene match: 6. The CDR3 is made up of 16 amino acids.

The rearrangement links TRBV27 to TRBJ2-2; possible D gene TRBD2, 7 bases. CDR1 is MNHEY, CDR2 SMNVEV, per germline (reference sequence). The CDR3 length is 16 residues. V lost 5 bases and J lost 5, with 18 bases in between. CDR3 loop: CASSLFRGGETGELFF. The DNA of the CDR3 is TGTGCCAGCAGTCTCTTCAGGGGAGGGGAGACCGGGGAGCTGTTTTTT.

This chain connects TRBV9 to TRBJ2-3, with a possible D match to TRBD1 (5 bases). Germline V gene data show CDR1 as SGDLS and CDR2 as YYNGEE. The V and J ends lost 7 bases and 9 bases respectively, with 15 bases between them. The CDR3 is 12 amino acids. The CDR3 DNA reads TGTGCCAGCCAGGAAGGGGTCGGCACGCAGTATTTT. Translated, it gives CASQEGVGTQYF.

The CDR3 DNA reads TGCGCCAGCATGGGCAGTTACACCGGGGAGCTGTTTTTT. It codes for CASMGSYTGELFF. The J gene is TRBJ2-2, the V gene TRBV10-1; D is unresolved. Germline V CDR1 and CDR2: WNHNN, SYGVQD (reference sequence). Trimming left V 7 bases short and J 3 bases short, with 9 bases between. The CDR3 extends over 13 amino acids.

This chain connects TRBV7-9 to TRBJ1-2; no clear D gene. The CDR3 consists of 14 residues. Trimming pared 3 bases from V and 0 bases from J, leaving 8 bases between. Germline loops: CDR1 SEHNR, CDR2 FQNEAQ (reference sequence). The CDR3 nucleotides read TGTGCCAGCAGCTTCGCAGGCGCTAACTATGGCTACACCTTC. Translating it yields CASSFAGANYGYTF.

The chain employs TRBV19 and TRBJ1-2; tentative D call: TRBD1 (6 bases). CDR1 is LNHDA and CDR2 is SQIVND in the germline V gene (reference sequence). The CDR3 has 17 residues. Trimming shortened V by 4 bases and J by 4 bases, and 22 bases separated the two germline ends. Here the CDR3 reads CASSTPRGATLLYGYTF. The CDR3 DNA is TGTGCCAGTAGTACTCCCCGGGGGGCAACTCTACTCTATGGCTACACCTTC.

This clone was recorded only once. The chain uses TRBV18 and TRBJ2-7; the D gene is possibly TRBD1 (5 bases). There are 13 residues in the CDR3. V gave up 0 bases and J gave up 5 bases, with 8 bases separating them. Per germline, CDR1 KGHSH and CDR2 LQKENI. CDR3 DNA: TGTGCCAGCTCACCACCGACAGTCGACGAGCAGTACTTC. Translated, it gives CASSPPTVDEQYF.

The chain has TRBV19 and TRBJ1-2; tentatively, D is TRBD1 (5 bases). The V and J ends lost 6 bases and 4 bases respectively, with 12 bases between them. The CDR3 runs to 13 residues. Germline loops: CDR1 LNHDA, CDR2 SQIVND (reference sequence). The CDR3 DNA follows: TGTGCCAGTAGGCCGACAGAACGCTATGGCTACACCTTC. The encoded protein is CASRPTERYGYTF. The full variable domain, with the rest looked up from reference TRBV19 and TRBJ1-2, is DGGITQSPKYLFRKEGQNVTLSCEQNLNHDAMYWYRQDPGQGLRLIYYSQIVNDFQKGDIAEGYSVSREKKESFPLTVTSAQKNPTAFYLCASRPTERYGYTFGSGTRLTVV.

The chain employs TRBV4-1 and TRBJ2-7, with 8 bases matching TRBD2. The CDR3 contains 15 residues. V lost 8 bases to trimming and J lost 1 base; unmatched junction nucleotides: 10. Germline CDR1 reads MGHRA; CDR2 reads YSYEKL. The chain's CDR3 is CASGKLADQSYEQYF. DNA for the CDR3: TGCGCCAGCGGGAAACTAGCGGACCAATCCTACGAGCAGTACTTC.

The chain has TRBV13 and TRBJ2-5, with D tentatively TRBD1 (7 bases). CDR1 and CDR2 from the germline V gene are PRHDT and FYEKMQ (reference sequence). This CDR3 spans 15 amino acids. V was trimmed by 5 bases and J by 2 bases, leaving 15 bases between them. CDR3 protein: CASSGTPGQQETQYF. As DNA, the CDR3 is TGTGCCAGCAGCGGGACTCCGGGACAGCAAGAGACCCAGTACTTC. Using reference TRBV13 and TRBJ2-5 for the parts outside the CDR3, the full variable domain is AAGVIQSPRHLIKEKRETATLKCYPIPRHDTVYWYQQGPGQDPQFLISFYEKMQSDKGSIPDRFSAQQFSDYHSELNMSSLELGDSALYFCASSGTPGQQETQYFGPGTRLLVL.

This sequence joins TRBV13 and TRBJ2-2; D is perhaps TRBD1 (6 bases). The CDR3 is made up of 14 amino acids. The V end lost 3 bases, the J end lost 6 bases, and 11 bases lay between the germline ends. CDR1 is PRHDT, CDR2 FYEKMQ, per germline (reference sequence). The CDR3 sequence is CASSFWTVAGELFF. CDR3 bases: TGTGCCAGCAGCTTCTGGACAGTGGCCGGGGAGCTGTTTTTT.

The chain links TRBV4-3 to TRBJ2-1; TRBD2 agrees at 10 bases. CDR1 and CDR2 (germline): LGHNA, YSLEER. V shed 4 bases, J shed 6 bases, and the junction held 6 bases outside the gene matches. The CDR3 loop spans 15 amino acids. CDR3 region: CASSPLAGALNEQFF. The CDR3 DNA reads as TGCGCCAGCAGCCCCCTAGCGGGGGCCCTCAATGAGCAGTTCTTC.